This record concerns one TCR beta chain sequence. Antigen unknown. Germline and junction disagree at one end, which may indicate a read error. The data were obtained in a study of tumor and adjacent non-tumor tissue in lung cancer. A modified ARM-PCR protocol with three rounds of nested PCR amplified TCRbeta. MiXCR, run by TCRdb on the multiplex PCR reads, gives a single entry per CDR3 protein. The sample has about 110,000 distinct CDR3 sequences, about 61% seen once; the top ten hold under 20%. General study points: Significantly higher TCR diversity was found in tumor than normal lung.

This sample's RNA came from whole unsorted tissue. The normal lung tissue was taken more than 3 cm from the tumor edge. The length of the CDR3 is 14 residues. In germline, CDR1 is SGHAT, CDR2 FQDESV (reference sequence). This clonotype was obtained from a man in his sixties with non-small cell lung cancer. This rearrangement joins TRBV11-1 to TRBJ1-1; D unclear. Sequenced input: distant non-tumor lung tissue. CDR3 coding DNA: TGCGCCAGCTGCTTTTCGGCGGGCGAGACTGAAGCTTTCTTT. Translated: CASCFSAGETEAFF.